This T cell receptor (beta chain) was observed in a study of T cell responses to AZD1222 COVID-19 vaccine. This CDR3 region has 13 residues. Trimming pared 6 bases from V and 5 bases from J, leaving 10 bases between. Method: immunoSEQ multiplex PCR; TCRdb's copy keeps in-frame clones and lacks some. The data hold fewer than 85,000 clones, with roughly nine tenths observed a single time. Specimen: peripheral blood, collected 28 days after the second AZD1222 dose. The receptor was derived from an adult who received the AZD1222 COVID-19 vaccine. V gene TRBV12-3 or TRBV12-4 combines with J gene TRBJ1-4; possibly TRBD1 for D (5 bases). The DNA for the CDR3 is TGTGCCAGCAGCCTTAGACAGAATGAAAAACTGTTTTTT. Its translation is CASSLRQNEKLFF.